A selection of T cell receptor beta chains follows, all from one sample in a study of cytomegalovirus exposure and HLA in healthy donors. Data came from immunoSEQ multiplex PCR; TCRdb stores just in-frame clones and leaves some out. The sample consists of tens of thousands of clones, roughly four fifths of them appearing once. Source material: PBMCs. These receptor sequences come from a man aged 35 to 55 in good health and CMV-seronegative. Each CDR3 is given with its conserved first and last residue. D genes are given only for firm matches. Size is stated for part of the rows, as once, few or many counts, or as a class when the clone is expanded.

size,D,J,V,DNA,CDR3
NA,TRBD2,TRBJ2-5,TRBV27,TGTGCCAGCAGTTTCGCAGCGGGAGCTTGGGAGACCCAGTACTTC,CASSFAAGAWETQYF
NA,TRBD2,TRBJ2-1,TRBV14,TGTGCCAGCAGCCAAGATTCGGCTCTAGCGGGAGGGAAGGAGTTCTTC,CASSQDSALAGGKEFF
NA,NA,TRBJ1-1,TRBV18,TGTGCCAGCTCACCACTCCGGGGGACGTCCGACACTGAAGCTTTCTTT,CASSPLRGTSDTEAFF
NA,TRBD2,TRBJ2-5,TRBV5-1,TGCGCCAGCAGAGGGACTAGCGGGAGCGAGACCCAGTACTTC,CASRGTSGSETQYF
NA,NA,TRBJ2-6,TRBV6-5,TGTGCCAGCAGTTACTCCGGGGTCGGGGCCAACGTCCTGACTTTC,CASSYSGVGANVLTF
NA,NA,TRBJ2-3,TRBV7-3,TGTGCCAGCAGCTTGGGGACAGGCAGCAGGACTAGCGCCTTGGGAGATACGCAGTATTTT,CASSLGTGSRTSALGDTQYF
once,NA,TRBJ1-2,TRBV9,TGTGCCAGCAGCGCTCTACAGGGTACGCAGCCTTGGGGCTACACCTTC,CASSALQGTQPWGYTF
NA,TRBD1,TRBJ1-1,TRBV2,TGTGCCAGCAGGGGACAGGTGTGGGGCACTGAAGCTTTCTTT,CASRGQVWGTEAFF
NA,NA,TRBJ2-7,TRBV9,TGTGCCAGCAGCGTCGGCGGTTCCTACGAGCAGTACTTC,CASSVGGSYEQYF
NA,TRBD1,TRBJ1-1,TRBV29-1,TGCAGCGCAATTATAGGACAGGGGGCGGCTTTCTTT,CSAIIGQGAAFF
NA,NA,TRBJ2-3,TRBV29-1,TGCAGCTCCTCGGCGGGCCTCACAGATACGCAGTATTTT,CSSSAGLTDTQYF
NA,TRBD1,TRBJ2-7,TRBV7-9,TGTGCCAGCACTCGGTGGGGGTGGGGACAGGGGAGTTACGAGCAGTACTTC,CASTRWGWGQGSYEQYF
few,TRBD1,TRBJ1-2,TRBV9,TGTGCCAGCAGCGCGACAGGGGGTGACTATGGCTACACCTTC,CASSATGGDYGYTF
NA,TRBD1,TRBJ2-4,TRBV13,TGTGCCAGCAGCGGGGGGACAGGCAAAACTCAGTACTTC,CASSGGTGKTQYF
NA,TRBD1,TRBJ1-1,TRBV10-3,TGTGCCATCAGCGGCCGGGACAGGGGGCTTTCGTCTGAAGCTTTCTTT,CAISGRDRGLSSEAFF
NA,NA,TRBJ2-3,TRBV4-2,TGTGCCAGTCGGGAACGGGAGTGGGGAGATACGCAGTATTTT,CASREREWGDTQYF
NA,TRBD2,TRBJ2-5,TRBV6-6,TGTGCCAGCAGTCGGGGACTAGCGGGAGTCCAGGAGACCCAGTACTTC,CASSRGLAGVQETQYF
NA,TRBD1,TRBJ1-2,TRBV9,TGTGCCAGCAATCCCGGGACAGTCCCCAAAGGCTACACCTTC,CASNPGTVPKGYTF
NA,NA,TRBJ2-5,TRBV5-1,TGCGCCAGCAGCCCCACTGTCCCGGAGACCCAGTACTTC,CASSPTVPETQYF
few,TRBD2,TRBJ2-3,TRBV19,TGTGCCAGTAGCCAGAGCGGGGGCACACCAGATACGCAGTATTTT,CASSQSGGTPDTQYF
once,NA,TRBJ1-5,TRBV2,TGTGCCAGCAGTGGACAGAATCAGCCCCAGCATTTT,CASSGQNQPQHF
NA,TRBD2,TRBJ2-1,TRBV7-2,TGTGCCAGCAGCTCTAAGGGTAGGACTAGCGGGGGCAATGAGCAGTTCTTC,CASSSKGRTSGGNEQFF
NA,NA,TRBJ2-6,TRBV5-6,TGTGCCAGCAGCTTGGCTGCGGGACTCTCTGGGGCCAACGTCCTGACTTTC,CASSLAAGLSGANVLTF
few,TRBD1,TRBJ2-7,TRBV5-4,TGTGCCAGCAGCCAAGGGGACAGGGGTTATGAACGTACCTACGAGCAGTACTTC,CASSQGDRGYERTYEQYF
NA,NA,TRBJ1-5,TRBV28,TGTGCCAGCGTGGGGGGGCGACTTCAGCCCCAGCATTTT,CASVGGRLQPQHF
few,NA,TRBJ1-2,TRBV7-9,TGTGCCAGCAGCTTAGATAACAGGGTTAACTATGGCTACACCTTC,CASSLDNRVNYGYTF
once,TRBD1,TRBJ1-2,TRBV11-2,TGTGCCAGCAGCTTAGTGGTTGACAGGGGGCGAGACTATGGCTACACCTTC,CASSLVVDRGRDYGYTF
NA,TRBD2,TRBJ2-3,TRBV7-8,TGTGCCAGCAGCCCAGGGGTATCTAGCGGGAGGATTTCAGATACGCAGTATTTT,CASSPGVSSGRISDTQYF
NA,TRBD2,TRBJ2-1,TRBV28,TGTGCCAGCAGTTCGCCGGGACTAGCGGGAGTTAATTGGAATGAGCAGTTCTTC,CASSSPGLAGVNWNEQFF
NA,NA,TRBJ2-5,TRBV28,TGTGCCAGCAGTCACAGCTCGCGGGGAGAGACCCAGTACTTC,CASSHSSRGETQYF
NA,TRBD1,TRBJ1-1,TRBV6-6,TGTGCCAGCAGTTACCCTGGACAGGGGAACACTGAAGCTTTCTTT,CASSYPGQGNTEAFF
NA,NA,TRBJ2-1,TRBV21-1,TGTGCCAGCTCAAGCGGGAGACTTTCCTACAATGAGCAGTTCTTC,CASSSGRLSYNEQFF
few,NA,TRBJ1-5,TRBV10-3,TGTGCCATCAGTGAGTCGGAGCGAAATCAGCCCCAGCATTTT,CAISESERNQPQHF
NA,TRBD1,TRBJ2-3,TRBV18,TGTGCCAGCTCAATTCAACAGGGGGCTAGCACAGATACGCAGTATTTT,CASSIQQGASTDTQYF
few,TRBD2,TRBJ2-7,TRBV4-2,TGTGCCAGCAGCCAGGGGGGGTCCGGAGACGAGCAGTACTTC,CASSQGGSGDEQYF
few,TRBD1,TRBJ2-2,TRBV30,TGTGCCTCGGACAGGACGAACACCGGGGAGCTGTTTTTT,CASDRTNTGELFF
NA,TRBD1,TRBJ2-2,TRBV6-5,TGTGCCAGCCAAGACAGGGGAACCGGGGAGCTGTTTTTT,CASQDRGTGELFF
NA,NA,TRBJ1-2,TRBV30,TGTGCCTGGAGCGTGAATTCCGAGGGGAGGGGAGGCTACACCTTC,CAWSVNSEGRGGYTF
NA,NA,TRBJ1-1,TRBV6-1,TGTGCCAGCAGGGAGTTGAACACTGAAGCTTTCTTT,CASRELNTEAFF
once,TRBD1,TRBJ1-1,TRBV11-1,TGTGCCAGCAGCTTAACATCAGGGGGGCGCCCTGAAGCTTTCTTT,CASSLTSGGRPEAFF
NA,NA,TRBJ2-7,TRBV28,TGTGCCAGCAGTCCCAAAGACAGGTTCCACTACGAGCAGTACTTC,CASSPKDRFHYEQYF
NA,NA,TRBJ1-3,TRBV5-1,TGCGCCAGCAGCTTGGCGGGGAACACCATATATTTT,CASSLAGNTIYF
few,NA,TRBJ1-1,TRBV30,TGTGCCTGGAGGACGGGGGGCGCAAGCACTGAAGCTTTCTTT,CAWRTGGASTEAFF
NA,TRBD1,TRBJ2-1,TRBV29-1,TGCAGCGTTGAGGTAGGGGACAGGGGCTACAATGAGCAGTTCTTC,CSVEVGDRGYNEQFF
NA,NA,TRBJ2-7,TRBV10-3,TGTGCCATCACCCCTCGGCAGGGGCCAACCTACGAGCAGTACTTC,CAITPRQGPTYEQYF
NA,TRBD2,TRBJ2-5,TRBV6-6,TGTGCCAGCAACATAGCGGGAGGAGACCGAGAGACCCAGTACTTC,CASNIAGGDRETQYF
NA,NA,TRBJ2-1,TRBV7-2,TGTGCCAGCAGCTCAACACGCAATGAGCAGTTCTTC,CASSSTRNEQFF
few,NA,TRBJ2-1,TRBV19,TGTGCCAGTAGTACACCAGAACGCGGCTCCTACAATGAGCAGTTCTTC,CASSTPERGSYNEQFF